The rows below give T cell receptor beta chains drawn from one sample of a study of T cell repertoires in cytomegalovirus infection. Their cognate antigens are unknown. TCRdb reprocessed the reads via MiXCR and lists one record per CDR3 protein. The top ten hold 13% of the sample, which has some 920,000 distinct CDR3 sequences, roughly 31% seen once. Sequencing was performed on cultured CD8+ T cells from PBMCs, taken from culture after CMV antigen stimulation. All receptors derive from a human donor in good health (CMV status not recorded). Some clones in this sample may be carry-over from other donors' samples. The CDR3 runs from the conserved cysteine through the conserved F or W. A D gene is named only where the DNA matches it firmly. Size values are once, few and many counts, or a class for expanded clones, and some rows have none.

clone_size j_call d_call v_call cdr3_nt cdr3_aa
many TRBJ2-1 TRBD2 TRBV7-2 TGTGCCAGCAGCCGGGACTATCGGCGACCCTACAATGAGCAGTTCTTC CASSRDYRRPYNEQFF
few TRBJ1-2 TRBD1 TRBV7-4 TGTGCCAGCAGCTATGGGACAGTAGATTTGGTTTACACCTTC CASSYGTVDLVYTF
many TRBJ1-5 TRBD1 TRBV7-2 TGTGCCAGCAGCCCAGGGGGCCATAGCAATCAGCCCCAGCATTTT CASSPGGHSNQPQHF
few TRBJ2-5 TRBD2 TRBV29-1 TGCAGCGTTGTCGGTAGCGGGGGGGCGTTTGAGACCCAGTACTTC CSVVGSGGAFETQYF
few TRBJ1-5 TRBD1 TRBV6-6 TGTGCCAGCAGTCCCCAGGACAGGGATCAGCCCCAGCATTTT CASSPQDRDQPQHF
- TRBJ2-1 TRBD2 TRBV6-5 TGTGCCAGCAGTTACGAGCTAGCGGGGGACAAGCAGTTCTTC CASSYELAGDKQFF
many TRBJ1-1 - TRBV7-2 TGTGCCAGCAGCCCCCAACGGGGGGCCTTGAACACTGAAGCTTTCTTT CASSPQRGALNTEAFF
- TRBJ2-3 - TRBV12-3/TRBV12-4 TGTGCCAGCAGGCTTAGCTTTAGCACAGATACGCAGTATTTT CASRLSFSTDTQYF
- TRBJ1-2 TRBD1 TRBV27 TGTGCCACCAGGACAGGGGGCTTTGGGCCCACCTTC CATRTGGFGPTF
few TRBJ2-5 TRBD1 TRBV7-9 TGTGCCAGCAGCTTTCCGTCAGGGGGTAGGGAGACCCAGTACTTC CASSFPSGGRETQYF
few TRBJ2-1 - TRBV19 TGTGCCAGTAGTCTCCGATTTCTAGCGCATTACAATGAGCAGTTCTTC CASSLRFLAHYNEQFF
- TRBJ2-1 - TRBV19 TGTGCCAGTACCATAGACAGGAACTACAATGAGCAGTTCTTC CASTIDRNYNEQFF
many TRBJ1-1 TRBD1 TRBV5-1 TGCGCCAGCAGCTTTTTTGACGGAGAGGGACAGGGGCAGGTTCGAGCTTTCTTT CASSFFDGEGQGQVRAFF
- TRBJ2-6 - TRBV25-1 TGTGCCAGCAGTGAAGATGGCTTGGTGAGGTCTGGGGCCAACGTCCTGACTTTC CASSEDGLVRSGANVLTF
- TRBJ2-3 TRBD2 TRBV7-4 TGTGCCAGCAGCCCCCTTCCTAGCGGGGATCAGGATACGCAGTATTTT CASSPLPSGDQDTQYF
- TRBJ1-2 - TRBV7-8 TGTGCCAGCAGCTTACGGTTACAGGAGAACTATGGCTACACCTTC CASSLRLQENYGYTF
- TRBJ2-5 TRBD1 TRBV6-5 TGTGCCAGCAGTCCGTGGACAGGGGGCGAGGAGACCCAGTACTTC CASSPWTGGEETQYF
- TRBJ2-5 - TRBV6-1 TGTGCCAACAGTGATTTAGTTGGAAGACCCCTACGGATCGAGACCCAGTACTTC CANSDLVGRPLRIETQYF
- TRBJ2-3 - TRBV10-3 TGTGCCATCAGTGGAACCGGCACAGATACGCAGTATTTT CAISGTGTDTQYF
few TRBJ1-1 TRBD1 TRBV7-2 TGTGCCAGCAGCTTCACAGGGGCCCGAACTGAAGCTTTCTTT CASSFTGARTEAFF
- TRBJ1-4 - TRBV9 TGTGCCAGCAGCGTACGTTTCCGGCTCGCAACTAATGAAAAACTGTTTTTT CASSVRFRLATNEKLFF
- TRBJ1-2 - TRBV9 TGTGCCAGCAGCGTGAATCCGAGCTACACCTTC CASSVNPSYTF
- TRBJ2-3 - TRBV7-6 TGTACCAGCAGCCCTGACTCAATATACACAGATACGCAGTATTTT CTSSPDSIYTDTQYF
few TRBJ2-1 TRBD2 TRBV7-8 TGTGCCAGCAGCTTTACAGTGCGGGGGGGAATTAATGAGCAGTTCTTC CASSFTVRGGINEQFF
- TRBJ2-7 TRBD1 TRBV15 TGTGCCACCAGCAGAGGGACAGGGTCACATTACGAGCAGTACTTC CATSRGTGSHYEQYF
many TRBJ1-5 - TRBV4-1 TGCGCCAGCAGCCAAGCCCGTGAATACAATCAGCCCCAGCATTTT CASSQAREYNQPQHF
- TRBJ1-2 - TRBV27 TGTGCCAGCAGTTTCTCAGGACAGATCTATGGCTACACCTTC CASSFSGQIYGYTF
few TRBJ1-6 - TRBV20-1 TGCAAAGCTCCTGCGCCCTTCTCCTATAATTCACCCCTCCACTTT CKAPAPFSYNSPLHF
- TRBJ2-2 TRBD2 TRBV27 TGTGCCAGCGCAACCCCGGGGGGAATGATCTACACCGGGGAGCTGTTTTTT CASATPGGMIYTGELFF
- TRBJ2-1 TRBD1 TRBV29-1 TGCAGCGTGGAAGGGGGCAAATTTTCCAATGAGCAGTTCTTC CSVEGGKFSNEQFF
- TRBJ2-1 TRBD1 TRBV20-1 TGCAGTGCTAGAACCGACAGGGGGCAGGTTGAGCAGTTCTTC CSARTDRGQVEQFF
- TRBJ2-7 - TRBV5-8 TGTGCCAGCAGCTTCAGGGGGGCCTTCTCCTACGAGCAGTACTTC CASSFRGAFSYEQYF
- TRBJ2-1 TRBD2 TRBV6-5 TGTGCCAGCAGTTACTGGGGACTAGCGGGGGGCCTCCGCTCCTACAATGAGCAGTTCTTC CASSYWGLAGGLRSYNEQFF
- TRBJ2-1 TRBD1 TRBV7-6 TGTGCCAGCAGGACAGGGGCCCTCTCCTACAATGAGCAGTTCTTC CASRTGALSYNEQFF
- TRBJ1-4 - TRBV13 TGTGCCAGCAGCTTAGGACGGGGGTTCTGGGAAAAACTGTTTTTT CASSLGRGFWEKLFF
few TRBJ1-2 - TRBV7-2 TGTGCCAGCAGCTTAGCCCCGAGGTGGAGGGTGACGGGTTTCGACTATGGCTACACCTTC CASSLAPRWRVTGFDYGYTF
few TRBJ2-7 TRBD2 TRBV19 TGTGCCAGTAGTGCACCGGGGGGTCCCTACGAGCAGTACTTC CASSAPGGPYEQYF
- TRBJ2-3 - TRBV14 TGTGCCAGCAGCTCGAAGACAGCTAGCACAGATACGCAGTATTTT CASSSKTASTDTQYF
once TRBJ2-5 - TRBV3-1 TGTGCCAGCAGCGGAAGTCCTACGAGGGAGACCCAGTACTTC CASSGSPTRETQYF
few TRBJ1-5 - TRBV20-1 TGCAGTGCTAGGCGGGCAGATAGCAATCAGCCCCAGCATTTT CSARRADSNQPQHF
few TRBJ2-3 - TRBV6-6 TGTGCCAGCAGGCCTCGGTTAGATACGCAGTATTTT CASRPRLDTQYF
few TRBJ2-7 - TRBV12-3/TRBV12-4 TGTGCCAGCACAGAGGGAACTTTCTACGAGCAGTACTTC CASTEGTFYEQYF
- TRBJ1-5 - TRBV20-1 TGCAGTGCTAGGGGGACTGGTCAGCCCCAGCATTTT CSARGTGQPQHF
- TRBJ2-7 - TRBV4-1 TGCGCCAGCAGCCATGGGCAGATCTACGAGCAGTACTTC CASSHGQIYEQYF
many TRBJ2-5 TRBD1 TRBV7-2 TGTGCCAGCAGTCTCAACCGACAGGGGGGGGAGACCCAGTACTTC CASSLNRQGGETQYF
- TRBJ2-5 - TRBV25-1 TGTGCCAGCAGTAAAGGCAAACTCCAAGAGACCCAGTACTTC CASSKGKLQETQYF
few TRBJ1-1 TRBD1 TRBV7-9 TGTGCCAGCAGAGAGGGACAGGGTAACACTGAAGCTTTCTTT CASREGQGNTEAFF
- TRBJ1-1 - TRBV12-3/TRBV12-4 TGTGCCAGCAGTTCACCGACAGAAGGAATCACTGAAGCTTTCTTT CASSSPTEGITEAFF
- TRBJ2-1 TRBD1 TRBV4-1 TGCGCCAGCAGAGATGGACAGGGGGCTTCGAATGAGCAGTTCTTC CASRDGQGASNEQFF
many TRBJ2-1 TRBD2 TRBV7-6 TGTGCCAGCAGCCACTCGCCCCCCGGGACTAGCGCTTACAATGAGCAGTTCTTC CASSHSPPGTSAYNEQFF
- TRBJ2-1 - TRBV10-3 TGTGCCATCACCCGGGATGGGGACAATGAGCAGTTCTTC CAITRDGDNEQFF
few TRBJ2-3 TRBD2 TRBV29-1 TGCAGCGTTGAATTGGACGGGGGGGCCGAAGATACGCAGTATTTT CSVELDGGAEDTQYF
- TRBJ2-3 - TRBV7-2 TGTGCCAGCAGCGGAAGGACTTATCAAAGCACAGATACGCAGTATTTT CASSGRTYQSTDTQYF